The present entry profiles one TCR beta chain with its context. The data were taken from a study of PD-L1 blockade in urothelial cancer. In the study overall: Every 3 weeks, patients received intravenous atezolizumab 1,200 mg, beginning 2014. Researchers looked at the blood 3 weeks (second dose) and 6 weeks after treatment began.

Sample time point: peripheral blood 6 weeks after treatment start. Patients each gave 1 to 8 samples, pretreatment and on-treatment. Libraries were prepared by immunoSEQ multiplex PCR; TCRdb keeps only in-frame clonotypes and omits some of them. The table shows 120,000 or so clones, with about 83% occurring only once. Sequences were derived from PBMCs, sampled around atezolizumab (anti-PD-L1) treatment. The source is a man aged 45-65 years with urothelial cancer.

The CDR3 spells CASSLAASGYNEQFF. In nucleotides, the CDR3 is TGCGCCAGCAGCTTGGCGGCTAGCGGATACAATGAGCAGTTCTTC. J is TRBJ2-1 and V is TRBV5-1; 7 bases are shared with TRBD2. V trimming: 0 bases; J trimming: 4 bases; junction bases outside the gene matches: 4. The CDR3 contains 15 residues. Germline lookup yields CDR1 SGHRS and CDR2 YFSETQ.